This TCR beta chain comes out of a study of response to subunit inactivated influenza vaccine. General study points: Authors suggested each seasonal influenza vaccination recruits few new T cells.

Trimming at V came to 7 bases and at J to 0 bases, leaving 3 bases not matched to a gene. Germline V gene data show CDR1 as SQVTM and CDR2 as ANQGSEA. The CDR3 consists of 13 residues. As regards this clonotype: The antigen is unknown.

TCRdb re-derived calls from the RT-PCR reads in MiXCR, one entry per CDR3 protein. The table has more than 600,000 distinct CDR3 sequences, around 18% seen once. This chain joins TRBV29-1 and TRBJ2-5, with 9 bases fitting TRBD2. The clonotype comes from a man in his fifties or sixties who received an inactivated influenza vaccine. Specimen: PBMCs from blood, collected 5 days after vaccination. CDR3 coding DNA: TGCAGCGCTCGGACTAGCGACCAAGAGACCCAGTACTTC. As protein: CSARTSDQETQYF.